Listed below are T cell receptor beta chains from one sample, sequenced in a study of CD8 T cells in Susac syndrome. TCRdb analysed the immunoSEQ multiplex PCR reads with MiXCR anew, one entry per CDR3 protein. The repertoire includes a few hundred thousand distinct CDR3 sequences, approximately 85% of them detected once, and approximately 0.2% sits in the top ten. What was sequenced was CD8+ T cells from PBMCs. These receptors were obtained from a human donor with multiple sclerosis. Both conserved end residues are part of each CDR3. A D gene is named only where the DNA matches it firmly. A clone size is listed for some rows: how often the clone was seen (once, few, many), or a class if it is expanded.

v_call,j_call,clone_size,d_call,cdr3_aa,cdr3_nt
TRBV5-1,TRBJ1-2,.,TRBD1,CASRFGTGANYGYTF,TGCGCCAGCAGATTCGGGACAGGGGCTAACTATGGCTACACCTTC
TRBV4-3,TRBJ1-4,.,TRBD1,CASSQTGGFEKLFF,TGCGCCAGCAGCCAGACAGGGGGATTTGAAAAACTGTTTTTT
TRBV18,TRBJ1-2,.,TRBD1,CASSPTWGQVYGYTF,TGTGCCAGCTCACCCACGTGGGGACAGGTCTATGGCTACACCTTC
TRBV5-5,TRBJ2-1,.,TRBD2,CASSFPGLAGVRTYNEQFF,TGTGCCAGCAGCTTTCCGGGACTAGCGGGAGTGAGGACCTACAATGAGCAGTTCTTC
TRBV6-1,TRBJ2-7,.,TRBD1,CATRQGAYEQYF,TGTGCCACCCGACAGGGGGCCTACGAGCAGTACTTC
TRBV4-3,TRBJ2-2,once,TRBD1,CASSGGQISRELFF,TGCGCCAGCAGCGGGGGACAGATTTCCCGGGAGCTGTTTTTT
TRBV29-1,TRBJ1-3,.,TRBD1,CSVVGTGGARNGNTIYF,TGCAGCGTTGTCGGGACAGGGGGCGCGAGAAATGGAAACACCATATATTTT
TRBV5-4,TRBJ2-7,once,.,CASSGGGTSLRKYEQYF,TGTGCCAGCAGCGGGGGCGGTACTAGCTTACGAAAATACGAGCAGTACTTC
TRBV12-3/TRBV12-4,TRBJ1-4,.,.,CASSPGTGYEKLFF,TGTGCCAGCAGCCCAGGCACGGGGTATGAAAAACTGTTTTTT
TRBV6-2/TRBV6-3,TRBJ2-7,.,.,CASSYSNPTGYEQYF,TGTGCCAGCAGTTACTCGAACCCGACGGGCTACGAGCAGTACTTC
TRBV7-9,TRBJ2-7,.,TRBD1,CASAFQGAGEQYF,TGTGCCAGCGCGTTCCAGGGGGCTGGCGAGCAGTACTTC
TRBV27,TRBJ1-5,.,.,CASSLRGRGQPQHF,TGTGCCAGCAGTTTAAGGGGGAGAGGTCAGCCCCAGCATTTT
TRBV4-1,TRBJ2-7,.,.,CASSRQEDYEQYF,TGCGCCAGCAGCCGTCAGGAGGACTACGAGCAGTACTTC
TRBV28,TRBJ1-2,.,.,CASSLTGGGDYGYTF,TGTGCCAGCAGTTTAACGGGGGGAGGTGACTATGGCTACACCTTC
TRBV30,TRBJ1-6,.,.,CAWSAPRGPGNSPLHF,TGTGCCTGGAGTGCCCCCAGGGGTCCTGGGAATTCACCCCTCCACTTT
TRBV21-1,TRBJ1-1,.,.,CASFNSDRPLTLNTEAFF,TGTGCCAGCTTCAACTCCGACAGACCCCTTACTCTGAACACTGAAGCTTTCTTT
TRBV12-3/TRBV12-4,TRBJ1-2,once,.,CASSLSNSFGYTF,TGTGCCAGCAGTTTGAGTAATAGTTTCGGCTACACCTTC
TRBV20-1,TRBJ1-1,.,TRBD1,CSPEDRGLNTEAFF,TGCAGTCCGGAGGACAGGGGACTGAACACTGAAGCTTTCTTT
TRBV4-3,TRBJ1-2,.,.,CASSQDLSESIYGYTF,TGCGCCAGCAGCCAAGATCTATCGGAGTCAATCTATGGCTACACCTTC
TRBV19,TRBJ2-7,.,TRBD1,CASSIRDRALYEQYF,TGTGCCAGTAGTATACGGGACAGGGCCCTCTACGAGCAGTACTTC
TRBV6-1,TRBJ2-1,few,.,CASKAAGNEQFF,TGTGCCAGCAAGGCCGCCGGGAATGAGCAGTTCTTC
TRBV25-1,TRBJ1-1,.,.,CASSEWGSMNTEAFF,TGTGCCAGCAGTGAATGGGGCAGCATGAACACTGAAGCTTTCTTT
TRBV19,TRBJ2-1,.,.,CASRAPPRDEQFF,TGTGCCAGTAGGGCCCCACCCAGGGATGAGCAGTTCTTC
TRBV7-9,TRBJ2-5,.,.,CASSLSLRGETSQYF,TGTGCCAGCAGCTTGAGTCTCCGGGGAGAAACGTCCCAGTACTTC
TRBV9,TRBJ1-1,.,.,CASSERATGNTEAFF,TGTGCCAGCAGCGAAAGGGCCACGGGGAACACTGAAGCTTTCTTT
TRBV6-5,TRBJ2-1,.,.,CASSSSDSYNEQFF,TGTGCCAGCAGTTCTTCTGACAGTTACAATGAGCAGTTCTTC
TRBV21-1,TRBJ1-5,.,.,CASSKEGRGGRYDSNQPQHF,TGTGCCAGCAGCAAAGAAGGGAGAGGGGGCCGATACGATAGCAATCAGCCCCAGCATTTT
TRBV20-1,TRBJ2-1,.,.,CSALREAYNEQFF,TGCAGTGCTCTGAGGGAGGCCTACAATGAGCAGTTCTTC
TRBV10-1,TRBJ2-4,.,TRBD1,CASSESGTGDNIQYF,TGCGCCAGCAGTGAGTCGGGGACAGGAGACAACATTCAGTACTTC
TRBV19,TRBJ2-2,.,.,CASSIAWTGPGELFF,TGTGCCAGTAGTATCGCGTGGACCGGGCCCGGGGAGCTGTTTTTT
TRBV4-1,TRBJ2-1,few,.,CASSQTWSSYNEQFF,TGCGCCAGCAGCCAAACCTGGAGCTCCTACAATGAGCAGTTCTTC
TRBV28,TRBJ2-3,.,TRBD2,CASSSTEAGGAISQYF,TGTGCCAGCAGTTCAACCGAAGCGGGAGGTGCGATTTCGCAGTATTTT